This entry lists 13 T cell receptor beta chains sequenced from one sample in a study of blood T cell repertoires in COVID-19. TCRdb's table, derived via immunoSEQ multiplex PCR, lists solely in-frame clones and lacks some. The table records some 100,000 clones, 75% to 90% of them present only once. What was sequenced was peripheral blood. Receptors originate from a woman aged 70-85 years with acute or convalescent COVID-19.

The chain employs TRBV27 and TRBJ2-5, with 10 bases identical to TRBD2. Unmatched junction bases numbered 5, after V lost 6 bases and J lost 4 bases. There are 14 residues in the CDR3. The V gene's germline CDR1 is MNHEY and CDR2 SMNVEV (reference sequence). The CDR3 is CASRGSGRGETQYF. CDR3 bases: TGTGCCAGCAGGGGAAGCGGGAGGGGAGAGACCCAGTACTTC.

The V gene is TRBV10-1, the J gene TRBJ2-5, with D unresolved. V gave up 1 base and J gave up 4 bases, with 7 bases separating them. This CDR3 is 13 amino acids long. In germline, CDR1 is WNHNN, CDR2 SYGVQD (reference sequence). Here the CDR3 reads CASSELYGETQYF. CDR3 DNA: TGCGCCAGCAGTGAGTTGTACGGAGAGACCCAGTACTTC.

The chain links TRBV5-6 to TRBJ1-1; TRBD1 matches at 8 bases. V shed 9 bases, J shed 6 bases, and the junction held 19 bases outside the gene matches. Germline lookup yields CDR1 SGHDT and CDR2 YYEEEE. The CDR3 length is 16 residues. Here the CDR3 reads CATQGARSSPGPEAFF. DNA for the CDR3: TGTGCCACCCAGGGGGCGCGATCCTCACCGGGCCCTGAAGCTTTCTTT.

The rearrangement uses TRBV5-4 and TRBJ1-3; 9 bases are shared with TRBD1. The CDR3 is made up of 15 amino acids. Germline V gives CDR1 SGHNT, CDR2 YYREEE (reference sequence). Trimming took 4 bases from V and 2 from J; bases not matched to a gene: 4. This CDR3 is CASSPGTGTGNTIYF. In DNA, the CDR3 is TGTGCCAGCAGCCCCGGGACAGGGACTGGAAACACCATATATTTT.

V usage is TRBV21-1 and J usage is TRBJ2-7; the DNA was not used to check the table's D call, TRBD1. TRBV21-1 is flagged as a pseudogene. This CDR3 is 16 amino acids long. Written as DNA, the CDR3 is TGTGCCAGCAGCCCCCGGGGCAGGGGCCTCTCCTACGAGCAGTACGTC. It specifies CASSPRGRGLSYEQYV.

The J gene is TRBJ1-5, the V gene TRBV2, with unresolved D. Deletions cut 7 bases from V and 2 bases from J, with 15 bases between. This CDR3 is built from 15 residues. Germline V gene data show CDR1 as SNHLY and CDR2 as FYNNEI. The CDR3 region is CASMLEGRGNQPQHF. DNA of the CDR3: TGTGCCAGCATGTTAGAAGGGAGGGGCAATCAGCCCCAGCATTTT.

This clone came up once. The rearrangement links TRBV4-1 to TRBJ1-2; D is perhaps TRBD1 (5 bases). Germline CDR1 reads MGHRA; CDR2 reads YSYEKL. Trimming removed 0 bases from V and 0 bases from J, with 5 bases in between. There are 14 residues in the CDR3. CDR3 in amino acids: CASSQDRANYGYTF. The CDR3 nucleotides are TGCGCCAGCAGCCAAGACAGGGCTAACTATGGCTACACCTTC.

The chain is built from TRBV5-6 and TRBJ2-3; possible D gene TRBD1, 5 bases. This CDR3 is 16 amino acids long. Germline CDR1 and CDR2: SGHDT and YYEEEE. The V gene lost 0 bases and the J gene lost 2 bases, with 13 bases spanning the gap. DNA for the CDR3: TGTGCCAGCAGCTTGGCCACAGGTTGGTTCACAGATACGCAGTATTTT. It translates to CASSLATGWFTDTQYF.

The chain couples TRBV25-1 to TRBJ1-3; no firm D call. The V gene's germline CDR1 is MGHDK and CDR2 SYGVNS. This CDR3 comprises 13 residues. Trimming cost V 11 bases and J 4 bases, with 15 bases left between them. Here the CDR3 DNA reads TGTGCCGTTGGTGCAACTCAAGGAAACACCATATATTTT. It translates to CAVGATQGNTIYF.

The sample holds one count of this clone. The chain joins TRBV18 to TRBJ1-1, with D possibly being TRBD1 (5 bases). This CDR3 region has 15 residues. V gave up 1 base and J gave up 1 base, with 10 bases separating them. CDR1 KGHSH and CDR2 LQKENI come from the germline V gene. This chain's CDR3 is CASSPQSQGNTEAFF. For the CDR3, the DNA is TGTGCCAGCTCACCACAATCTCAGGGGAACACTGAAGCTTTCTTT.

The chain joins TRBV6-5 to TRBJ2-1; TRBD2 aligns across 8 bases. The CDR3 has 15 amino acids. The V gene's germline CDR1 is MNHEY and CDR2 SVGAGI. With V trimmed by 9 bases and J by 8 bases, 15 bases remained unmatched. The CDR3 bases are TGTGCCAGTAGAAGGGCTGAGCGGGGGAGGGATGAGCAGTTCTTC. Encoded protein: CASRRAERGRDEQFF.

The chain employs TRBV3-1 (or the pseudogene TRBV3-2) and TRBJ1-1, with D unclear. CDR3 length: 11 amino acids. Germline V lookup: CDR1 LGHDT, CDR2 YNNKEL (reference sequence). V lost 1 base and J lost 12, with 9 bases in between. The CDR3 sequence: CASSQGAPPFF. For the CDR3, the DNA is TGTGCCAGCAGCCAAGGGGCCCCGCCTTTCTTT.

The chain carries TRBV6-1 and TRBJ2-7; D perhaps matches TRBD2 (6 bases). This CDR3 spans 15 amino acids. Germline assignment: CDR1 MNHNS and CDR2 SASEGT. Trimming stripped 1 base from V and 2 bases from J, with 12 bases between. The CDR3 DNA reads as TGTGCCAGCAGTGAAGAAGGCGGGGCCACCTACGAGCAGTACTTC. Residues: CASSEEGGATYEQYF.